This T cell receptor beta chain stems from a study of response to subunit inactivated influenza vaccine. V lost 1 base to trimming and J lost 6 bases, with 8 bases between them. The length of the CDR3 is 13 residues. In germline, CDR1 is LGHNA, CDR2 YSLEER. This clonotype was detected only a few times. TCRdb processed the RT-PCR reads anew with MiXCR; each CDR3 protein has one entry. The repertoire has about 540,000 distinct CDR3 sequences, under 30% of them found once; the top ten carry 2.8%. This sample also belongs to another study, concerning T cells expressing NK-cell markers. From that study: Scientists made TCR beta cDNA using 5'RACE template switching with UMIs.

The starting material was CD4+ T cells sorted from PBMCs, obtained 11 to 12 days after vaccination. The clonotype originates from a man aged 45-60 years who received an inactivated influenza vaccine. J is TRBJ2-3 and V is TRBV4-3; no reliable D call. The DNA for the CDR3 is TGCGCCAGCAGCCAAGGTAGAGAGGATACGCAGTATTTT. It encodes CASSQGREDTQYF.